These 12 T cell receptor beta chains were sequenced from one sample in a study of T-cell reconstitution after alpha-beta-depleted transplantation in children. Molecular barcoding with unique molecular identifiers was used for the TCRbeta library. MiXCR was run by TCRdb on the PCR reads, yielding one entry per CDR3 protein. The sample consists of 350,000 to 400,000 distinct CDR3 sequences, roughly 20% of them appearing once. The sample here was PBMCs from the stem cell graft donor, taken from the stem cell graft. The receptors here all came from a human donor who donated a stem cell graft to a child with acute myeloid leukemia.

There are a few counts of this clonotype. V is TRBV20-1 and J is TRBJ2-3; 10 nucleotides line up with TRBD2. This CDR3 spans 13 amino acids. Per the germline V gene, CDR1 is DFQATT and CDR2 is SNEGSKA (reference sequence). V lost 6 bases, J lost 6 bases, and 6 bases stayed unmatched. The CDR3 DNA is TGCAGTGCCAAGCGGGAGGGCCGGGATACGCAGTATTTT. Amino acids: CSAKREGRDTQYF.

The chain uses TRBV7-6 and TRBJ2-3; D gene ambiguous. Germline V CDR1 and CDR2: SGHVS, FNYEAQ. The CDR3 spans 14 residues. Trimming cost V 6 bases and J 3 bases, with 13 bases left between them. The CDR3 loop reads CASSRTLTTDTQYF. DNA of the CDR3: TGTGCCAGCAGTCGGACGTTGACGACAGATACGCAGTATTTT.

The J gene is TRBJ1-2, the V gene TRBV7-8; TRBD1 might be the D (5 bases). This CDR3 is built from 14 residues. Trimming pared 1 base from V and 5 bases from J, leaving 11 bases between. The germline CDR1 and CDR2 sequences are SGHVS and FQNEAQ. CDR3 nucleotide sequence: TGTGCCAGCAGCTTAGAAGGGGTTTGGTATGGCTACACCTTC. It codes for CASSLEGVWYGYTF.

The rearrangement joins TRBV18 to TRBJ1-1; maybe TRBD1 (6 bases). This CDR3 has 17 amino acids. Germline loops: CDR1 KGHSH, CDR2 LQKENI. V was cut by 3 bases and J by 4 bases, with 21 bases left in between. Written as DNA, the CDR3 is TGTGCCAGCTCACCCGGCGCCACACAGGGCTCACGCACTGAAGCTTTCTTT. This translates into CASSPGATQGSRTEAFF.

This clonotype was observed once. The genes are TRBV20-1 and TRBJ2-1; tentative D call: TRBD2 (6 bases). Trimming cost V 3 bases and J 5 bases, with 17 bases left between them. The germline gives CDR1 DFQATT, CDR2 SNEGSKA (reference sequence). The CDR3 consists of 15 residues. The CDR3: CSASHRVVADNEQFF. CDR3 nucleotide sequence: TGCAGTGCTAGTCATCGGGTGGTAGCGGACAATGAGCAGTTCTTC.

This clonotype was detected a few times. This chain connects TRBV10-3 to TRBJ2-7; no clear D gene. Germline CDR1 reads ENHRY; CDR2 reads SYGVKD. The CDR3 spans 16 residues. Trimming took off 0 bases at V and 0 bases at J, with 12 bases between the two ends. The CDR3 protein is CAISESYGPSSYEQYF. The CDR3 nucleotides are TGTGCCATCAGTGAGTCATACGGGCCGAGCTCCTACGAGCAGTACTTC.

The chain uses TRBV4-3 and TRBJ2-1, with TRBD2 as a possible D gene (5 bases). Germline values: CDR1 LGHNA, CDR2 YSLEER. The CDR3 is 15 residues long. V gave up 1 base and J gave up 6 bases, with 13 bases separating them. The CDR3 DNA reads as TGCGCCAGCAGCCAAGCTAGCAGCCCTCCCAATGAGCAGTTCTTC. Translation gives CASSQASSPPNEQFF.

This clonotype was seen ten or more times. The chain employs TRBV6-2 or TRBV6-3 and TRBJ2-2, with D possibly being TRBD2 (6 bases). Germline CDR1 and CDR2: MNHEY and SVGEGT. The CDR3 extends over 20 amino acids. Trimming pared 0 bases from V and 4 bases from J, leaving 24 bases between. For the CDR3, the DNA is TGTGCCAGCAGTTACTCTCTACTGGGGACGGCCGGGAGAGCCACCGGGGAGCTGTTTTTT. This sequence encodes CASSYSLLGTAGRATGELFF.

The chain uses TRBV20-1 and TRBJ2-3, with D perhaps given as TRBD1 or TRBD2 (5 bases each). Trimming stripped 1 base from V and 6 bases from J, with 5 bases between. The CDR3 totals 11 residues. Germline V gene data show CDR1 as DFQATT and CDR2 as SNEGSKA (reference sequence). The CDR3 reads CSARGDDTQYF. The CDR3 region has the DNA TGCAGTGCTAGAGGGGACGATACGCAGTATTTT.

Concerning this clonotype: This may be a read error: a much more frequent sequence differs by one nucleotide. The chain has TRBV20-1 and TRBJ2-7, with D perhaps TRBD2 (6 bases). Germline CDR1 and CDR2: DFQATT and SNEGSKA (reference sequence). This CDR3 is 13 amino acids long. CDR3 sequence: CRAGLANTYEQYF. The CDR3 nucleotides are TGCAGAGCTGGCCTAGCGAACACCTACGAGCAGTACTTC.

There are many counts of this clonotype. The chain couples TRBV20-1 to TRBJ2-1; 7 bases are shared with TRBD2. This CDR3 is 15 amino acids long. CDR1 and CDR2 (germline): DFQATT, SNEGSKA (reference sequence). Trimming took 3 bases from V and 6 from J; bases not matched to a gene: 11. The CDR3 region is CSARTSLIFSNEQFF. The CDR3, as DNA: TGCAGTGCTAGGACTAGCCTCATTTTTTCCAATGAGCAGTTCTTC.

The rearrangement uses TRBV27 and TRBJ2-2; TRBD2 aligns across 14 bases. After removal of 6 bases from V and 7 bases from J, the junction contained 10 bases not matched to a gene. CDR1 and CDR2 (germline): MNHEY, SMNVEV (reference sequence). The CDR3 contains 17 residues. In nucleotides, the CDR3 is TGTGCCAGCAGACCGGGACTAGCGGGAGTACGGAGCGGGGAGCTGTTTTTT. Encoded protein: CASRPGLAGVRSGELFF.